The 30 T cell receptor beta chains reported below all come from one sample, sequenced in a study of blood T cell repertoires in COVID-19. Sequencing used immunoSEQ multiplex PCR; TCRdb keeps in-frame clones, though not all of them. The data contain some 300,000 clones, more than 75% of them seen just once; the ten biggest clones take up 1% to 1.5%. The specimen sequenced was peripheral blood. These receptor sequences come from a man between 65 and 79 years old with acute or convalescent COVID-19.

This sequence joins TRBV19 and TRBJ2-1; no reliable D call. There are 16 residues in the CDR3. CDR1 and CDR2 from the germline V gene are LNHDA and SQIVND (reference sequence). The V end was cut by 5 bases, the J end by 2 bases, with 16 bases between. CDR3 sequence (DNA): TGTGCCAGTAGTGCCCTTTTCCCCGGTGCCTACAATGAGCAGTTCTTC. Its protein is CASSALFPGAYNEQFF.

The V gene is TRBV7-2, the J gene TRBJ2-7; D is undetermined. Per the germline V gene, CDR1 is SGHTA and CDR2 is FQGNSA. The CDR3 runs 13 residues. The V and J ends lost 1 base and 2 bases respectively, with 6 bases between them. For the CDR3, the DNA is TGTGCCAGCAGCTTAGAGACACCCTACGAGCAGTACTTC. Amino acid sequence: CASSLETPYEQYF.

The J gene is TRBJ2-2, the V gene TRBV7-3; 7 bases line up with TRBD1. The CDR3 extends over 13 amino acids. The germline gives CDR1 SGHTA, CDR2 FQGTGA. With 5 bases clipped from V and 6 bases from J, the junction kept 3 bases outside the gene matches. The CDR3 bases are TGTGCCAGCAGCCCCGGGACAGCCGGGGAGCTGTTTTTT. Its protein product is CASSPGTAGELFF.

The rearrangement links TRBV7-2 to TRBJ1-5; 7 bases fit TRBD1. Germline loops: CDR1 SGHTA, CDR2 FQGNSA. The trim removed 3 bases at V and 8 bases at J, leaving 4 bases unmatched. This CDR3 is 13 amino acids long. In DNA, the CDR3 is TGTGCCAGCAGCTTGGACAGGTTCGAGCCCCAGCATTTT. Translating it yields CASSLDRFEPQHF. Looking up the rest from reference TRBV7-2 and TRBJ1-5 gives the full variable domain: GAGVSQSPSNKVTEKGKDVELRCDPISGHTALYWYRQSLGQGLEFLIYFQGNSAPDKSGLPSDRFSAERTGGSVSTLTIQRTQQEDSAVYLCASSLDRFEPQHFGDGTRLSIL.

Turning to this clone: Other DNA sequences in this specimen translate into the identical CDR3. The CDR3 spells CASSLVPGIAYNEQFF. The CDR3 DNA reads as TGCGCCAGCAGCTTGGTTCCAGGGATAGCCTACAATGAGCAGTTCTTC. The rearrangement uses TRBV5-1 and TRBJ2-1; a possible D gene is TRBD1 (5 bases). Looked up from germline, CDR1 is SGHRS and CDR2 is YFSETQ. The CDR3 loop spans 16 amino acids. Trimming removed 0 bases at V and 2 bases at J, with 12 bases between. The full variable domain, with the rest looked up from reference TRBV5-1 and TRBJ2-1, is KAGVTQTPRYLIKTRGQQVTLSCSPISGHRSVSWYQQTPGQGLQFLFEYFSETQRNKGNFPGRFSGRQFSNSRSEMNVSTLELGDSALYLCASSLVPGIAYNEQFFGPGTRLTVL.

The J gene is TRBJ1-6, the V gene TRBV18, with a possible D match to TRBD1 (5 bases). Germline CDR1 reads KGHSH; CDR2 reads LQKENI. This CDR3 region has 16 residues. Trimming pared 3 bases from V and 2 bases from J, leaving 11 bases between. The DNA for the CDR3 is TGTGCCAGCTCACCGGGGGGAGGAACCTATAATTCACCCCTCCACTTT. Amino acids: CASSPGGGTYNSPLHF.

The rearrangement links TRBV7-9 to TRBJ2-4, with 7 bases that match TRBD1. V was pared by 11 bases and J by 6 bases, with 4 bases of the junction left unmatched. The CDR3 consists of 11 residues. CDR1 SEHNR and CDR2 FQNEAQ come from the germline V gene (reference sequence). Written as DNA, the CDR3 is TGTGCCGTTTGGGACAGAAACATTCAGTACTTC. Translation: CAVWDRNIQYF.

CDR3: CASSEASLNTEAFF. CDR3 coding DNA: TGTGCCAGCAGTGAAGCAAGCCTAAACACTGAAGCTTTCTTT. This chain links TRBV6-1 with TRBJ1-1; unclear D gene. CDR1 is MNHNS, CDR2 SASEGT, per germline. Between the trimmed V and J ends, which lost 0 bases and 2 bases, there was a span of 7 bases. The CDR3 is 14 residues long.

This chain connects TRBV2 to TRBJ2-3; 7 bases are shared with TRBD2. J gave up 1 base and V 4 bases, and 8 bases lay outside the gene matches. The germline CDR1 and CDR2 sequences are SNHLY and FYNNEI. This CDR3 is built from 16 residues. The CDR3 DNA is TGTGCCAGCAGTGTTACCCGGGACTACCGCACAGATACGCAGTATTTT. Translating it yields CASSVTRDYRTDTQYF.

The gene calls are TRBV4-1 and TRBJ1-5; 9 nucleotides match TRBD1. J was trimmed by 12 bases and V by 0 bases; bases with no gene match: 9. Germline CDR1 reads MGHRA; CDR2 reads YSYEKL. The CDR3 is made up of 15 amino acids. CDR3 sequence (DNA): TGCGCCAGCAGCCAAGAGGCGGGACAGGGCACACGCCAGCATTTT. Translating it yields CASSQEAGQGTRQHF.

The chain is built from TRBV6-1 and TRBJ1-5; TRBD1 is a possible D gene (5 bases). This CDR3 contains 18 residues. CDR1 and CDR2 from the germline V gene are MNHNS and SASEGT. The V gene lost 4 bases and the J gene lost 4 bases, with 23 bases spanning the gap. CDR3 in amino acids: CASSAQAREPSYNQPQHF. As DNA, the CDR3 is TGTGCCAGCAGTGCCCAGGCCAGGGAACCCTCTTATAATCAGCCCCAGCATTTT.

The rearrangement links TRBV7-2 to TRBJ2-7; D may be TRBD2 (6 bases). This CDR3 has 14 residues. V gave up 1 base and J gave up 4 bases, with 11 bases separating them. Germline assignment: CDR1 SGHTA and CDR2 FQGNSA. The CDR3 protein is CASSLGAGRYEQYF. CDR3 coding DNA: TGTGCCAGCAGCTTAGGGGCAGGGAGGTACGAGCAGTACTTC.

Remarks on this clone: Distinct nucleotide sequences in the sample also encode this CDR3. The chain couples TRBV5-4 to TRBJ2-3, with 8 bases identical to TRBD1. The CDR3 is made up of 15 amino acids. V lost 4 bases and J lost 0; bases outside the gene matches: 4. Germline V gives CDR1 SGHNT, CDR2 YYREEE (reference sequence). CDR3 in DNA: TGTGCCAGCAGCCTAGGACAGGGTAGCACAGATACGCAGTATTTT. Translated, it gives CASSLGQGSTDTQYF.

The rearrangement joins TRBV6-2 or TRBV6-3 to TRBJ1-5; D is possibly TRBD1 (5 bases). Germline V gene sequence: CDR1 MNHEY, CDR2 SVGEGT. Trimming removed 3 bases from V and 2 bases from J, with 17 bases in between. This CDR3 has 17 residues. CDR3 DNA sequence: TGTGCCAGCAGTTATGGGTCTTTGGTACAGGGCAATCAGCCCCAGCATTTT. This translates into CASSYGSLVQGNQPQHF.

The chain links TRBV5-4 to TRBJ1-1; TRBD1 aligns across 9 bases. J was trimmed by 4 bases and V by 4 bases; bases with no gene match: 2. The germline V gene encodes CDR1 SGHNT and CDR2 YYREEE (reference sequence). CDR3 length equals 13 residues. Here the CDR3 DNA reads TGTGCCAGCAGCGGACAGGGGAGCACTGAAGCTTTCTTT. Encoded protein: CASSGQGSTEAFF.

This clone showed up just a few times. V usage is TRBV11-2 and J usage is TRBJ2-7; D might be TRBD1 (6 bases). Germline CDR1 is SGHAT and CDR2 is FQNNGV. Between the trimmed V and J ends, which lost 3 bases and 6 bases, there was a span of 6 bases. CDR3 length: 11 residues. CDR3 amino acids: CASSLTGEQYF. The CDR3 coding sequence is TGTGCCAGCAGCTTGACAGGCGAGCAGTACTTC.

CDR3 sequence reads: CASSLRQGKNIQYF. The CDR3 DNA reads TGTGCCAGCAGCTTAAGGCAGGGGAAAAACATTCAGTACTTC. This chain connects TRBV7-9 to TRBJ2-4, with D perhaps matching TRBD1 (6 bases). The V gene's germline CDR1 is SEHNR and CDR2 FQNEAQ (reference sequence). Trimming stripped 2 bases from V and 4 bases from J, with 9 bases between. The CDR3 length is 14 residues.

The chain links TRBV21-1 to TRBJ2-3; TRBD1 is taken as the D call from the table, unchecked against the DNA. TRBV21-1 is shown as a pseudogene. The CDR3 runs 17 residues. The DNA of the CDR3 is TGTGCCAGCAGCAACCTCCTACAGGGTGGGGGTGCAGATACGCAGTATTTT. Encoded protein: CASSNLLQGGGADTQYF.

This chain connects TRBV28 to TRBJ1-5, with 9 bases aligning to TRBD1. Trimming at V came to 6 bases and at J to 3 bases, leaving 12 bases not matched to a gene. CDR3 length: 17 amino acids. From germline, CDR1 is MDHEN and CDR2 SYDVKM. The CDR3 sequence is CASSPQGQGLFNQPQHF. CDR3 in DNA: TGTGCCAGCAGCCCACAGGGACAGGGACTCTTCAATCAGCCCCAGCATTTT.

This clone was observed a few times. The rearrangement joins TRBV5-8 to TRBJ1-3; D ambiguous. The CDR3 length is 14 residues. V lost 0 bases and J 0 bases, leaving 4 bases between the germline ends. Germline V lookup: CDR1 SGHTS, CDR2 YDEGEE. The CDR3 sequence: CASSLASSGNTIYF. The CDR3 nucleotides are TGTGCCAGCAGCTTGGCCAGCTCTGGAAACACCATATATTTT.

There are a few counts of this clone. This chain connects TRBV2 to TRBJ1-5; D is perhaps TRBD1 (5 bases). This CDR3 is 15 amino acids long. The V gene's germline CDR1 is SNHLY and CDR2 FYNNEI. Trimming stripped 4 bases from V and 0 bases from J, with 10 bases between. CDR3 sequence: CASSGGRYSNQPQHF. The CDR3 DNA sequence: TGTGCCAGCAGTGGGGGCAGATATAGCAATCAGCCCCAGCATTTT.

This sequence joins TRBV5-1 and TRBJ1-4; 8 bases are shared with TRBD1. CDR3 length: 13 amino acids. V gave up 4 bases and J gave up 6 bases; unmatched junction bases: 2. The V gene's germline CDR1 is SGHRS and CDR2 YFSETQ. For the CDR3, the DNA is TGCGCCAGCAGCATGACAGGGGATGAAAAACTGTTTTTT. This gives the protein CASSMTGDEKLFF.

This chain links TRBV9 with TRBJ2-2; 10 bases are a match to TRBD2. CDR3 size: 16 residues. V gave up 0 bases and J gave up 7 bases; unmatched junction bases: 6. Germline-derived CDR1 and CDR2 are SGDLS and YYNGEE. The CDR3 DNA is TGTGCCAGCAGCGTAGGGCTAGCGGGAGTAGGCGGGGAGCTGTTTTTT. Amino acid sequence: CASSVGLAGVGGELFF.

This chain connects TRBV5-5 to TRBJ2-5; 9 bases are shared with TRBD1. J was trimmed by 4 bases and V by 4 bases; bases with no gene match: 14. The CDR3 is 17 amino acids. Germline V gene lookup returns CDR1 SGHKS and CDR2 YYEKEE (reference sequence). The CDR3: CASSPPRGQGKGETQYF. Here the CDR3 DNA reads TGTGCCAGCAGCCCGCCGAGAGGACAGGGGAAGGGAGAGACCCAGTACTTC.

The chain uses TRBV5-6 and TRBJ2-7; D gene ambiguous. The CDR3 consists of 14 residues. V was trimmed by 0 bases and J by 5 bases, leaving 12 bases between them. Per the germline V gene, CDR1 is SGHDT and CDR2 is YYEEEE. The CDR3 region has the DNA TGTGCCAGCAGCTTGGGCGGTTTACTGCACGAGCAGTACTTC. This codes for CASSLGGLLHEQYF.

The sample holds one count of this clone. The chain couples TRBV7-2 to TRBJ2-3, with 10 bases lining up with TRBD2. V shed 5 bases and J 3 bases; nucleotides not matched to a gene: 11. The length of the CDR3 is 17 residues. CDR1 SGHTA and CDR2 FQGNSA come from the germline V gene. CDR3 residues: CASSRLSGRGRTDTQYF. DNA of the CDR3: TGTGCCAGCAGCCGGTTGAGCGGGAGGGGTAGGACAGATACGCAGTATTTT.

This chain joins TRBV2 and TRBJ2-7, with D tentatively TRBD1 (5 bases). Trimming left V 5 bases short and J 11 bases short, with 16 bases between. The CDR3 is made up of 12 amino acids. Germline-derived CDR1 and CDR2 are SNHLY and FYNNEI. DNA of the CDR3: TGTGCCAGCAGTTTCAGGAGACAGTTGGAGTACTTC. Translating gives CASSFRRQLEYF. The variable domain in full, with the rest retrieved from reference TRBV2 and TRBJ2-7, is EPEVTQTPSHQVTQMGQEVILRCVPISNHLYFYWYRQILGQKVEFLVSFYNNEISEKSEIFDDQFSVERPDGSNFTLKIRSTKLEDSAMYFCASSFRRQLEYFGPGTRLTVT.

The gene calls are TRBV28 and TRBJ2-3; TRBD2 aligns across 9 bases. The CDR3 runs to 17 residues. J gave up 2 bases and V 3 bases, and 9 bases lay outside the gene matches. CDR1 is MDHEN, CDR2 SYDVKM, per germline. In DNA form, the CDR3 reads TGTGCCAGCAGTTTGATTTTAGCGGGGGAAATCACAGATACGCAGTATTTT. Translation gives CASSLILAGEITDTQYF.

The V and J genes are TRBV7-3 and TRBJ1-3; TRBD1 might be the D (6 bases). CDR1 and CDR2 from the germline V gene are SGHTA and FQGTGA. CDR3 length: 21 amino acids. V gave up 7 bases and J gave up 0 bases, with 31 bases separating them. The CDR3 sequence: CASTPHQPRDNLSSSGNTIYF. DNA of the CDR3: TGTGCCAGCACCCCTCATCAGCCCCGGGACAATCTTTCCTCCTCTGGAAACACCATATATTTT.

The chain combines TRBV28 with TRBJ2-7, with 10 bases that match TRBD1. Germline assignment: CDR1 MDHEN and CDR2 SYDVKM. Trimming took 8 bases from V and 8 from J; bases not matched to a gene: 12. The CDR3 is 14 amino acids. In DNA form, the CDR3 reads TGTGCCAGCTCGTCCGGGACAGGGGACAGTAAGCAGTACTTC. Its translation is CASSSGTGDSKQYF.